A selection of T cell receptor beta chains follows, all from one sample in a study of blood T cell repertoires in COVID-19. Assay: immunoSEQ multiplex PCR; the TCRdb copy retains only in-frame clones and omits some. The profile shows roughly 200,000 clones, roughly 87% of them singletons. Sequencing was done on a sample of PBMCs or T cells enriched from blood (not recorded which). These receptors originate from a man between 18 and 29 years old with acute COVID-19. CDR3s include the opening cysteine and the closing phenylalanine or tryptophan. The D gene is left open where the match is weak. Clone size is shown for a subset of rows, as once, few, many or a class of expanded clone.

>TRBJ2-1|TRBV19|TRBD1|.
CASSIEVGTGGRWSSYNEQFF
TGTGCCAGTAGTATAGAGGTTGGGACAGGGGGCAGATGGAGCTCCTACAATGAGCAGTTCTTC
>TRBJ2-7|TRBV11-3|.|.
CASSPPGISYEQYF
TGTGCCAGCAGTCCCCCGGGAATTTCCTACGAGCAGTACTTC
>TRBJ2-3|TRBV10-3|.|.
CAISESDTTDTQYF
TGTGCCATCAGTGAGTCTGACACAACAGATACGCAGTATTTT
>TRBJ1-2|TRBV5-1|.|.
CASSLPKDGQSYGYTF
TGCGCCAGCAGCTTGCCGAAGGACGGACAGTCCTATGGCTACACCTTC
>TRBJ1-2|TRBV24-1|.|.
CATSPSYGYTF
TGTGCCACCAGCCCCTCCTATGGCTACACCTTC
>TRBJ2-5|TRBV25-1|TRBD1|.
CASSGTGGPQETQYF
TGTGCCAGCAGTGGGACAGGGGGCCCCCAAGAGACCCAGTACTTC
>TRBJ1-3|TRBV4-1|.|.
CASSQYLRPTSGNTIYF
TGCGCCAGCAGCCAATATCTGCGCCCAACCTCTGGAAACACCATATATTTT
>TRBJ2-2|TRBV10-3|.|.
CAIEGDSDHTGELFF
TGTGCCATCGAGGGGGATAGCGATCACACCGGGGAGCTGTTTTTT
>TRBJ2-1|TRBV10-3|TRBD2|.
CAITESTSGSGEQFF
TGTGCCATCACCGAGAGTACTAGCGGGAGTGGTGAGCAGTTCTTC
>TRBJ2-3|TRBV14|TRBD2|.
CASSGLAGGPLGTQYF
TGTGCCAGCAGCGGACTAGCGGGAGGGCCCCTCGGTACGCAGTATTTT
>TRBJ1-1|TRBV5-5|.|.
CASSSLTESNTEAFF
TGTGCCAGCAGCTCCCTGACAGAATCGAACACTGAAGCTTTCTTT
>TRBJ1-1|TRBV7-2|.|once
CASTTYLNTEAFF
TGTGCCAGCACCACATATCTCAACACTGAAGCTTTCTTT
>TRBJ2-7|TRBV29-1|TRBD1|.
CSVEPGGSEQYF
TGCAGCGTTGAACCAGGGGGCTCCGAGCAGTACTTC
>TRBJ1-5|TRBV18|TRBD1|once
CASSSTGERNQPQHF
TGTGCCAGCTCATCGACAGGGGAACGGAATCAGCCCCAGCATTTT
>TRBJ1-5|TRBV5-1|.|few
CASSLEGYSNQPQHF
TGCGCCAGCAGCTTGGAGGGGTATAGCAATCAGCCCCAGCATTTT
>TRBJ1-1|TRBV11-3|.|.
CASSFTPNTEAFF
TGTGCCAGCAGCTTTACTCCCAACACTGAAGCTTTCTTT
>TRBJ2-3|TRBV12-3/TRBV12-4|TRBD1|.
CASSWGQGPEYF
TGTGCCAGCAGTTGGGGACAGGGGCCGGAGTATTTT
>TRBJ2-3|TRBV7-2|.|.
CASSSQGGGTDTQYF
TGTGCCAGCAGCTCGCAGGGTGGAGGCACAGATACGCAGTATTTT
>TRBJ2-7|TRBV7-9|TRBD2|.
CASSSGTSVRSSYEQYF
TGTGCCAGCAGCTCCGGGACTAGCGTCAGGAGCTCCTACGAGCAGTACTTC
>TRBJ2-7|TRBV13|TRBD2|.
CASRGLAGGLEQYF
TGTGCCAGCAGAGGACTAGCGGGAGGGCTCGAGCAGTACTTC
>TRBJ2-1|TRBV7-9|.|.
CASSHTTGSYNEQFF
TGTGCCAGCAGCCACACGACGGGCTCCTACAATGAGCAGTTCTTC
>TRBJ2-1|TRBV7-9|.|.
CASSLGARAAGEQFF
TGTGCCAGCAGCTTAGGGGCGAGGGCGGCGGGTGAGCAGTTCTTC
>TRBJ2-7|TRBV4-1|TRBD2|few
CASSQVAMGLAGGMEQYF
TGCGCCAGCAGCCAAGTGGCCATGGGACTAGCGGGAGGGATGGAGCAGTACTTC